This TCR beta chain was recovered during a study of cytomegalovirus exposure and HLA in healthy donors. Healthy bone marrow donors formed the donor group. Between the trimmed V and J ends, which lost 3 bases and 3 bases, there was a span of 17 bases. Germline assignment: CDR1 SEHNR and CDR2 FQNEAQ (reference sequence). This CDR3 has 17 residues. The study ran its PCR with 60 Vbeta and 13 Jbeta primers. Using immunoSEQ multiplex PCR, the repertoire was profiled, and TCRdb retains in-frame clones only, with some absent. The table has over 50,000 clones, around 83% seen once; the top ten hold over 1.5%. Material: PBMCs. This receptor was identified in a middle-aged man in good health and CMV-seronegative. The chain uses TRBV7-9 and TRBJ1-4; D might be TRBD1 (6 bases). CDR3 sequence reads: CASSFPTGTISNEKLFF. CDR3 DNA sequence: TGTGCCAGCAGCTTCCCGACAGGAACTATTTCTAATGAAAAACTGTTTTTT.